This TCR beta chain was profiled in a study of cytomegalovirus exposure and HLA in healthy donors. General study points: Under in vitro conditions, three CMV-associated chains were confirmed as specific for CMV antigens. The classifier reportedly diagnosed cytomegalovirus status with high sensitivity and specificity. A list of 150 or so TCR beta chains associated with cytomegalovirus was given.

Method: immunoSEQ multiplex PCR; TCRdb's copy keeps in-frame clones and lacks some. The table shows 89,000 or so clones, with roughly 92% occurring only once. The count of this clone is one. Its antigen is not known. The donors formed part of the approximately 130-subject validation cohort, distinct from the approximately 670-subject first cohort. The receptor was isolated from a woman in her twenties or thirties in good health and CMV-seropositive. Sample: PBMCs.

Written as DNA, the CDR3 is TGTGCCAGCAGTTTGTTGGCACAGACGAGCTCTGGAAACACCATATATTTT. It yields the protein CASSLLAQTSSGNTIYF. The chain couples TRBV28 to TRBJ1-3; D ambiguous. The CDR3 is 17 amino acids. The ends were cut back, 3 bases at V and 0 bases at J, with 15 bases in the middle. CDR1 and CDR2 (germline): MDHEN, SYDVKM.